These 29 T cell receptor beta chains came from one sample sequenced in a study of CD8 T cells in Susac syndrome. RNA, at about 0.5 to 1 ug, was reverse transcribed with random hexamers. TCRdb recomputed calls from the immunoSEQ multiplex PCR reads with MiXCR, one row per CDR3 protein. The sample lists approximately 190,000 distinct CDR3 sequences, about 96% occurring once. Specimen: CD4+ T cells from PBMCs. These receptors all come from a human donor with multiple sclerosis.

The V and J genes are TRBV5-1 and TRBJ2-2, with D uncertain. Between the trimmed V and J ends, which lost 0 bases and 3 bases, there was a span of 3 bases. The germline V gene encodes CDR1 SGHRS and CDR2 YFSETQ. The CDR3 covers 13 residues. CDR3 residues: CASSLDYTGELFF. The CDR3 nucleotides are TGCGCCAGCAGCTTGGACTACACCGGGGAGCTGTTTTTT.

V gene TRBV6-5 combines with J gene TRBJ1-1; D is uncertain. The CDR3 has 14 residues. V lost 6 bases and J lost 1, with 12 bases in between. Germline V gene sequence: CDR1 MNHEY, CDR2 SVGAGI. CDR3 loop: CASSPIQANTEAFF. The CDR3, as DNA: TGTGCCAGCAGCCCCATTCAGGCGAACACTGAAGCTTTCTTT.

The V call is TRBV3-1, the J call TRBJ2-7; TRBD1 matches 9 bases. CDR1 is LGHDT and CDR2 is YNNKEL in the germline V gene (reference sequence). The CDR3 spans 16 residues. With V trimmed by 0 bases and J by 2 bases, 5 bases remained unmatched. CDR3 region: CASSQDRGQGTYEQYF. The CDR3 coding sequence is TGTGCCAGCAGCCAAGATCGGGGACAGGGAACCTACGAGCAGTACTTC.

This chain uses TRBV9 with TRBJ2-3, with 9 bases identical to TRBD2. J lost 3 bases, V lost 3 bases, and 5 bases had no gene match. The CDR3 runs to 15 residues. Germline V gene lookup returns CDR1 SGDLS and CDR2 YYNGEE. The CDR3 DNA reads as TGTGCCAGCAGCGCGAGCGGGGGGATGACAGATACGCAGTATTTT. Its protein is CASSASGGMTDTQYF.

This chain links TRBV11-2 with TRBJ1-4; unclear D gene. V gave up 6 bases and J gave up 7 bases, with 21 bases separating them. Germline CDR1 SGHAT, CDR2 FQNNGV. The CDR3 spans 16 residues. The CDR3 reads CASSPNVAHWGEKLFF. The CDR3 bases are TGTGCCAGCAGTCCTAACGTAGCCCACTGGGGTGAAAAACTGTTTTTT.

This chain uses TRBV20-1 with TRBJ2-3, with TRBD2 matching 7 bases. V dropped 4 bases and J dropped 6; count of bases not matched to a gene: 13. Germline CDR1 DFQATT, CDR2 SNEGSKA (reference sequence). The CDR3 has 15 amino acids. The CDR3 region is CSATPGGRVLDTQYF. CDR3 nucleotides: TGCAGTGCTACCCCCGGCGGGAGAGTGTTGGATACGCAGTATTTT.

The rearrangement uses TRBV6-1 and TRBJ2-6, with D possibly TRBD2 on 6 matching bases. The V end lost 5 bases, the J end lost 2 bases, and 16 bases lay between the germline ends. The CDR3 has 17 amino acids. Germline CDR1 is MNHNS and CDR2 is SASEGT. CDR3 sequence: CASSPSEGLAGANVLTF. DNA of the CDR3: TGTGCCAGCAGTCCGTCGGAGGGTTTAGCTGGGGCCAACGTCCTGACTTTC.

The CDR3 region is CASSRGGTSLYEQFF. For the CDR3, the DNA is TGTGCCAGCAGCCGAGGGGGGACTAGTTTGTATGAGCAGTTCTTC. J is TRBJ2-1 and V is TRBV9; 8 nucleotides agree with TRBD2. V was pared by 4 bases and J by 8 bases, with 11 bases of the junction left unmatched. Looked up from germline, CDR1 is SGDLS and CDR2 is YYNGEE. The CDR3 contains 15 residues. Looking up the rest from reference TRBV9 and TRBJ2-1 gives the full variable domain: DSGVTQTPKHLITATGQRVTLRCSPRSGDLSVYWYQQSLDQGLQFLIQYYNGEERAKGNILERFSAQQFPDLHSELNLSSLELGDSALYFCASSRGGTSLYEQFFGPGTRLTVL.

This clonotype has a handful of counts. This chain joins TRBV3-1 and TRBJ1-1, with D unresolved. The V gene lost 4 bases and the J gene lost 0 bases, with 9 bases spanning the gap. There are 14 residues in the CDR3. Germline-derived CDR1 and CDR2 are LGHDT and YNNKEL (reference sequence). CDR3 sequence reads: CASSRRGVNTEAFF. In DNA, the CDR3 is TGTGCCAGCAGCCGTCGAGGAGTGAACACTGAAGCTTTCTTT.

V is TRBV5-1 and J is TRBJ2-3; no reliable D call. This CDR3 comprises 15 residues. The germline CDR1 and CDR2 sequences are SGHRS and YFSETQ. The ends were cut back, 2 bases at V and 0 bases at J, with 10 bases in the middle. The CDR3 nucleotides are TGCGCCAGCAGCTTCCTGGGTAGTAGCACAGATACGCAGTATTTT. Translating gives CASSFLGSSTDTQYF.

V gene TRBV29-1 combines with J gene TRBJ1-1; D perhaps matches TRBD1 (5 bases). V was trimmed by 4 bases and J by 3 bases, leaving 15 bases between them. This CDR3 is built from 14 residues. Germline V gene lookup returns CDR1 SQVTM and CDR2 ANQGSEA. The CDR3 here is CSVAGGGWDTEAFF. Written as DNA, the CDR3 is TGCAGCGTTGCTGGGGGAGGGTGGGACACTGAAGCTTTCTTT.

This sequence joins TRBV12-3 or TRBV12-4 and TRBJ1-3; no clear D. Between the trimmed V and J ends, which lost 3 bases and 2 bases, there was a span of 11 bases. The CDR3 is 15 residues long. The CDR3 sequence is CASSFEWQAGNTIYF. CDR3 DNA sequence: TGTGCCAGCAGTTTTGAGTGGCAGGCTGGAAACACCATATATTTT.

This clonotype was recorded only once. This chain links TRBV20-1 with TRBJ1-6, with unresolved D. This CDR3 region has 15 residues. Germline V CDR1 and CDR2: DFQATT, SNEGSKA (reference sequence). Trimming shortened V by 3 bases and J by 7 bases, and 16 bases separated the two germline ends. CDR3 DNA: TGCAGTGCTAGTGAGGCCCAAAGGAGGAATTCACCCCTCCACTTT. Its protein product is CSASEAQRRNSPLHF.

This sequence joins TRBV6-5 and TRBJ2-1; perhaps TRBD1 as D (5 bases). This CDR3 is 17 amino acids long. Germline lookup yields CDR1 MNHEY and CDR2 SVGAGI. Between the trimmed V and J ends, which lost 2 bases and 7 bases, there was a span of 21 bases. The CDR3 bases are TGTGCCAGCAGTTACCGTAGACAGCCTGGGTCATCGAATGAGCAGTTCTTC. It translates to CASSYRRQPGSSNEQFF.

This chain connects TRBV7-8 to TRBJ1-1; D is unresolved. Trimming took 5 bases from V and 5 from J, leaving 15 bases between them. Germline V gene data show CDR1 as SGHVS and CDR2 as FQNEAQ. This CDR3 region has 14 residues. CDR3 bases: TGTGCCAGCAGCCCGACGGGCGGAGGGACTGAAGCTTTCTTT. As protein: CASSPTGGGTEAFF.

As DNA, the CDR3 is TGCAGTGCTAGAAAGGCGGTCTACGAGCAGTACTTC. Its protein product is CSARKAVYEQYF. The chain carries TRBV20-1 and TRBJ2-7; D remains ambiguous. Germline V gives CDR1 DFQATT, CDR2 SNEGSKA (reference sequence). The V end lost 2 bases, the J end lost 3 bases, and 8 bases lay between the germline ends. The CDR3 totals 12 residues.

The V and J genes are TRBV29-1 and TRBJ2-3, with D possibly matching TRBD2 (6 bases). CDR3 size: 12 residues. The ends were cut back, 5 bases at V and 10 bases at J, with 16 bases in the middle. Germline V gene lookup returns CDR1 SQVTM and CDR2 ANQGSEA. CDR3 nucleotides: TGCAGCGTTTACTCTTCCCCGGGAGCGCAGTATTTT. Its translation: CSVYSSPGAQYF.

The J gene is TRBJ2-7, the V gene TRBV7-9, with TRBD2 matching over 14 bases. Trimming took 2 bases from V and 0 from J; bases not matched to a gene: 3. This CDR3 spans 17 amino acids. CDR1 is SEHNR and CDR2 is FQNEAQ in the germline V gene (reference sequence). DNA for the CDR3: TGTGCCAGCAGCTTACGAGGGACTAGCGGGAGCTCCTACGAGCAGTACTTC. Its protein is CASSLRGTSGSSYEQYF.

This clonotype is a singleton in its sample. This sequence joins TRBV3-1 and TRBJ2-5, with 15 bases that match TRBD2. This CDR3 has 19 residues. The V gene end was trimmed by 2 bases and the J gene end by 5 bases; junction bases not matched to a gene: 12. Germline assignment: CDR1 LGHDT and CDR2 YNNKEL (reference sequence). CDR3 region: CASSQIRGGLAGGGETQYF. CDR3 bases: TGTGCCAGCAGCCAAATAAGAGGGGGACTAGCGGGAGGAGGGGAGACCCAGTACTTC.

The chain carries TRBV15 and TRBJ2-7; the match to TRBD2 covers 9 bases. In germline, CDR1 is LNHNV, CDR2 YYDKDF (reference sequence). J lost 2 bases, V lost 0 bases, and 8 bases had no gene match. This CDR3 spans 17 amino acids. The CDR3: CATSRDSGSGSAYEQYF. As DNA, the CDR3 is TGTGCCACCAGCAGAGATTCAGGTAGCGGGAGTGCCTACGAGCAGTACTTC.

The chain joins TRBV24-1 to TRBJ1-2; no definite D call. Trimming pared 1 base from V and 8 bases from J, leaving 10 bases between. In germline, CDR1 is KGHDR, CDR2 SFDVKD. The CDR3 runs to 13 residues. The CDR3 protein is CATSDFSGNGYTF. CDR3 nucleotide sequence: TGTGCCACCAGTGATTTTAGCGGGAACGGCTACACCTTC.

V and J are TRBV30 and TRBJ2-1, with TRBD1 matching 9 bases. J gave up 13 bases and V 5 bases, and 6 bases lay outside the gene matches. Germline V gives CDR1 GTSNPN, CDR2 SVGIG (reference sequence). This CDR3 contains 11 residues. CDR3 loop: CAWQRDRAQFF. For the CDR3, the DNA is TGTGCCTGGCAACGGGACAGGGCCCAGTTCTTC.

The gene calls are TRBV20-1 and TRBJ2-3, with 13 bases lining up with TRBD2. Looked up from germline, CDR1 is DFQATT and CDR2 is SNEGSKA (reference sequence). The CDR3 consists of 15 residues. Germline trimming cut 5 bases from V and 2 bases from J; bases unmatched to any gene: 4. CDR3 sequence: CSASTSGRSTDTQYF. Written as DNA, the CDR3 is TGCAGTGCTTCGACTAGCGGGAGGTCCACAGATACGCAGTATTTT.

This chain connects TRBV12-3 or TRBV12-4 to TRBJ2-4, with 11 bases that match TRBD2. V was pared by 6 bases and J by 9 bases, with 10 bases of the junction left unmatched. The CDR3 has 15 amino acids. CDR3 nucleotides: TGTGCCAGCAGCTCTAGCGGGAGGCCTCTTGGCATTCAGTACTTC. It specifies CASSSSGRPLGIQYF.

The chain couples TRBV15 to TRBJ1-5; D call uncertain. CDR1 and CDR2 from the germline V gene are LNHNV and YYDKDF (reference sequence). This CDR3 spans 13 amino acids. The ends were cut back, 0 bases at V and 7 bases at J, with 7 bases in the middle. The CDR3 DNA is TGTGCCACCAGCAGAGACGTGGACCAGCCCCAGCATTTT. Protein: CATSRDVDQPQHF.

This sequence joins TRBV4-1 and TRBJ2-1; the D gene could be TRBD1 or TRBD2 (5 bases each). CDR3 length: 14 residues. CDR1 and CDR2 (germline): MGHRA, YSYEKL. V lost 3 bases to trimming and J lost 5 bases, with 11 bases between them. The CDR3 nucleotides read TGCGCCAGCAGCCATACCGGGACGGACAATGAGCAGTTCTTC. Residues: CASSHTGTDNEQFF.

V is TRBV7-9 and J is TRBJ2-7, with 13 bases that match TRBD2. With V trimmed by 5 bases and J by 4 bases, 8 bases remained unmatched. The CDR3 is 16 residues long. The germline V gene encodes CDR1 SEHNR and CDR2 FQNEAQ (reference sequence). The CDR3 loop reads CASSPRWGLAGYEQYF. The CDR3 coding sequence is TGTGCCAGCAGCCCACGGTGGGGACTAGCGGGGTACGAGCAGTACTTC.

The chain links TRBV12-5 to TRBJ2-7, with D possibly matching TRBD2 (5 bases). The ends were cut back, 1 base at V and 5 bases at J, with 6 bases in the middle. The length of the CDR3 is 12 residues. The germline V gene encodes CDR1 LGHNT and CDR2 FRNRAP. For the CDR3, the DNA is TGTGCTAGTGGTTTGGCTAGCCACGAGCAGTACTTC. This sequence encodes CASGLASHEQYF.

The chain uses TRBV7-2 and TRBJ2-5; D uncertain. Trimming shortened V by 5 bases and J by 2 bases, and 3 bases separated the two germline ends. CDR1 SGHTA and CDR2 FQGNSA come from the germline V gene. CDR3 length: 11 residues. The CDR3 nucleotides read TGTGCCAGCAGCGAACAAGAGACCCAGTACTTC. It translates to CASSEQETQYF.